A selection of T cell receptor beta chains follows, all from one sample in a study of blood T cell repertoires in COVID-19. Some clones are missing from TCRdb's copy, which holds only in-frame ones; the method was immunoSEQ multiplex PCR. This sample has over 200,000 clones, with almost 85% found just once. The sample comprised PBMCs or T cells enriched from blood (not recorded which). These receptors were taken from a man aged 35 to 55 who had recovered from COVID-19. Both conserved end residues are part of each CDR3. Fields, in order: clone size, J gene, V gene, D gene, CDR3 protein, CDR3 DNA. The D gene is left open where the match is weak. Size values are once, few and many counts, or a class for expanded clones, and some rows have none.

-	TRBJ2-2	TRBV3-1/TRBV3-2	-	CASSQQTRKDAGELFF	TGTGCCAGCAGCCAACAGACTAGAAAAGACGCCGGGGAGCTGTTTTTT
-	TRBJ2-2	TRBV7-9	-	CASSFGGTVSTGELFF	TGTGCCAGCAGCTTCGGCGGTACGGTGAGCACCGGGGAGCTGTTTTTT
-	TRBJ1-4	TRBV5-1	-	CASSLDSQKLFF	TGCGCCAGCAGCCTGGACAGTCAAAAACTGTTTTTT
-	TRBJ1-2	TRBV5-6	-	CASSLRQVAPYGYTF	TGTGCCAGCAGCTTACGACAGGTGGCACCCTATGGCTACACCTTC
-	TRBJ1-1	TRBV4-3	-	CASSQGIQGSEAFF	TGCGCCAGCAGCCAAGGTATCCAGGGTTCCGAAGCTTTCTTT
-	TRBJ1-2	TRBV6-5	TRBD1	CASSLTGVAGGYTF	TGTGCCAGCAGTTTAACAGGGGTAGCTGGTGGCTACACCTTC
-	TRBJ2-7	TRBV28	-	CASSPSSYEQYF	TGTGCCAGCAGTCCTAGCTCCTACGAGCAGTACTTC
-	TRBJ2-3	TRBV7-7	TRBD2	CASSRGLAGVTDTQYF	TGTGCCAGCAGCCGTGGACTAGCGGGGGTCACAGATACGCAGTATTTT
once	TRBJ1-2	TRBV24-1	-	CATADMDYGYTF	TGTGCCACCGCTGACATGGACTATGGCTACACCTTC
once	TRBJ2-3	TRBV5-4	TRBD2	CASSLAERGADTQYF	TGTGCCAGCAGCTTGGCCGAGCGGGGGGCAGATACGCAGTATTTT
-	TRBJ2-1	TRBV5-1	-	CASSLAVNNEQFF	TGCGCCAGCAGCTTGGCGGTTAACAATGAGCAGTTCTTC
few	TRBJ2-7	TRBV11-1	-	CASSLASNYEQYF	TGTGCCAGCAGCTTAGCCAGTAACTACGAGCAGTACTTC
-	TRBJ2-1	TRBV7-2	-	CASSLAGRGSYNEQFF	TGTGCCAGCAGCTTAGCGGGGCGGGGCTCCTACAATGAGCAGTTCTTC
-	TRBJ2-2	TRBV10-1	-	CASRGQLNTGELFF	TGCGCCAGCAGAGGACAGCTGAACACCGGGGAGCTGTTTTTT
-	TRBJ2-7	TRBV2	TRBD2	CASSGKLGLAGGIPYF	TGTGCCAGCAGTGGAAAATTGGGACTAGCGGGGGGGATTCCGTACTTC
-	TRBJ1-2	TRBV6-1	-	CASSDRVDYGYTF	TGTGCCAGCAGTGACAGGGTTGACTATGGCTACACCTTC
-	TRBJ2-1	TRBV18	TRBD2	CASSPISGGVSEQFF	TGTGCCAGCTCACCGATTAGCGGGGGGGTCAGTGAGCAGTTCTTC
-	TRBJ1-2	TRBV27	-	CASSPIPPTWNYGYTF	TGTGCCAGCAGTCCTATCCCCCCGACTTGGAACTATGGCTACACCTTC
-	TRBJ2-7	TRBV18	-	CASSPLQGGEQYF	TGTGCCAGCTCTCCTCTACAGGGGGGGGAGCAGTACTTC
-	TRBJ2-7	TRBV27	-	CASSLNLRYEQYF	TGTGCCAGCAGTTTAAACCTACGCTACGAGCAGTACTTC